The present TCR beta chain was sequenced within a study of molecular identifiers for immune sequencing clone quantification. Points from the study as a whole: Because of identical TCR molecules sharing a barcode, sizes of highly expanded clones could be underestimated. Clones above 20 RNA copies contained over 98% of effector molecules but under 1% of naive ones.

For naive CD8 T cells, sorting used the CD8+CD4-CCR7+CD45RA+ phenotype. Both previously described methods and listed TCR primers were employed to make bulk TCR libraries. TCRdb used MiXCR to reprocess the PCR reads, holding one entry per CDR3 protein. The sample gives about 640,000 distinct CDR3 sequences, approximately 20% of which show up once; roughly 0.85% is in the top ten. This clonotype was seen many times. The antigen is not known. Germline V gives CDR1 MNHNS, CDR2 SASEGT. The CDR3 loop spans 17 amino acids. Trimming took 3 bases from V and 2 from J, leaving 16 bases between them. The chain combines TRBV6-1 with TRBJ2-2, with D maybe TRBD2 (6 bases). The TCR comes from a human donor in good health. Some libraries in this study had Jurkat cell RNA spiked in. The sequenced material came from naive CD8+ T cells from blood, with Jurkat cell RNA spiked in. Subset specified: FACS-sorted CD8+CD4-CCR7+CD45RA+ naive T cells. The CDR3 loop is CASSEGGYLRNTGELFF. For the CDR3, the DNA is TGTGCCAGCAGTGAGGGGGGTTACCTGCGAAACACCGGGGAGCTGTTTTTT.